By share, the clone carrying this TCR beta chain ranks as medium-sized. Peripheral blood genomic DNA, not sorted cells or RNA, was the template. The data originate from a study of T cell repertoires in aging, cancer and after chemotherapy. The CDR3 runs 17 residues. Germline-derived CDR1 and CDR2 are KGHSH and LQKENI. The J segment lost 3 bases and the V segment lost 4 bases, leaving 12 bases of the junction unmatched. A mixed TRB-A/B primer pool amplified rearranged TRB by multiplex touch-down PCR. TCRdb called the multiplex PCR reads again in MiXCR, with one record for every CDR3 protein. This repertoire shows some 4,300 distinct CDR3 sequences, about 26% found once; its top ten account for roughly 15%.

The TCR originated in a human donor with a solid tumor. The sequenced material came from blood. V is TRBV18 and J is TRBJ2-1; 7 bases agree with TRBD2. In nucleotides, the CDR3 is TGTGCCAGCTCACGTCCCGGCGGGAGCTTGGACTACAATGAGCAGTTCTTC. The encoded protein is CASSRPGGSLDYNEQFF. Using reference TRBV18 and TRBJ2-1 for the parts outside the CDR3, the full variable domain is NAGVMQNPRHLVRRRGQEARLRCSPMKGHSHVYWYRQLPEEGLKFMVYLQKENIIDESGMPKERFSAEFPKEGPSILRIQQVVRGDSAAYFCASSRPGGSLDYNEQFFGPGTRLTVL.